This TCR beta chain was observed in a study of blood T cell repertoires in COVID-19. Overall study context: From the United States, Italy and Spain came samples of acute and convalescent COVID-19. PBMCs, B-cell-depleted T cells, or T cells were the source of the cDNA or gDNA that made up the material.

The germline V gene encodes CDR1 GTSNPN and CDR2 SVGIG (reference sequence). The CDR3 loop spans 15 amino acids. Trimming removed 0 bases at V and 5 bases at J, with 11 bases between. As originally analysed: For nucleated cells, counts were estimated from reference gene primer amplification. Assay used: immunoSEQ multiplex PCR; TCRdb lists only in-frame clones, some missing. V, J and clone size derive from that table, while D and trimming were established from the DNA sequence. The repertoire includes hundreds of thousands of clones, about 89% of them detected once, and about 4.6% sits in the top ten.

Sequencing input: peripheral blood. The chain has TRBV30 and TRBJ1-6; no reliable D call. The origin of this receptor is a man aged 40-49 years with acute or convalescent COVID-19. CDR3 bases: TGTGCCTGGAGTGTACGTGAGCTTAATAATTCACCCCTCCACTTT. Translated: CAWSVRELNNSPLHF.